These 30 T cell receptor beta chains came from one sample sequenced in a study of T cell changes during pregnancy in multiple sclerosis. The data were produced by immunoSEQ multiplex PCR, yet TCRdb's version contains in-frame clones alone and is incomplete. The sample shows more than 55,000 clones, about nine tenths of them seen only once. This material consisted of peripheral blood, taken in the third trimester of pregnancy. The receptors were gathered from a female donor in good health, enrolled as a control in a pregnancy study.

The chain uses TRBV5-1 and TRBJ1-1; D possibly corresponds to TRBD1 (5 bases). V was cut by 7 bases and J by 1 base, with 20 bases left in between. The CDR3 runs 16 residues. Germline CDR1 is SGHRS and CDR2 is YFSETQ. CDR3 amino acids: CASHPGGPEWNTEAFF. DNA for the CDR3: TGCGCCAGCCATCCCGGGGGACCAGAGTGGAACACTGAAGCTTTCTTT.

The genes are TRBV11-3 and TRBJ2-3; perhaps TRBD2 as D (5 bases). The CDR3 runs to 12 residues. Trimming pared 7 bases from V and 2 bases from J, leaving 7 bases between. The germline V gene encodes CDR1 SGHNT and CDR2 YENEEA. For the CDR3, the DNA is TGTGCCAGCAAGGGAGCCACAGATACGCAGTATTTT. Residues: CASKGATDTQYF.

The genes are TRBV15 and TRBJ2-1, with TRBD2 identical over 12 bases. Per the germline V gene, CDR1 is LNHNV and CDR2 is YYDKDF (reference sequence). The CDR3 runs to 15 residues. The J segment lost 4 bases and the V segment lost 5 bases, leaving 3 bases of the junction unmatched. The CDR3 sequence is CATSPSGRVYNEQFF. Written as DNA, the CDR3 is TGTGCCACCAGCCCTAGCGGGAGGGTGTACAATGAGCAGTTCTTC.

The rearrangement joins TRBV19 to TRBJ2-1; D uncertain. Germline V gene data show CDR1 as LNHDA and CDR2 as SQIVND (reference sequence). V lost 3 bases and J lost 8, with 17 bases in between. The length of the CDR3 is 15 residues. This chain's CDR3 is CASSILSPLRDEQFF. The DNA for the CDR3 is TGTGCCAGTAGTATCCTAAGCCCACTCCGCGATGAGCAGTTCTTC. Based on the CDR3 plus reference TRBV19 and TRBJ2-1, the full variable domain is DGGITQSPKYLFRKEGQNVTLSCEQNLNHDAMYWYRQDPGQGLRLIYYSQIVNDFQKGDIAEGYSVSREKKESFPLTVTSAQKNPTAFYLCASSILSPLRDEQFFGPGTRLTVL.

This clone was picked up one time. The chain joins TRBV7-9 to TRBJ1-6; 7 bases are a match to TRBD1. V was pared by 5 bases and J by 9 bases, with 10 bases of the junction left unmatched. The CDR3 contains 15 residues. Germline CDR1 is SEHNR and CDR2 is FQNEAQ (reference sequence). CDR3 DNA sequence: TGTGCCAGCAGCATAAACGAGGGGGCTACTTCACCCCTCCACTTT. Encoded protein: CASSINEGATSPLHF.

The chain's CDR3 is CAWSSRQGGGSPLHF. The CDR3 DNA reads TGTGCCTGGAGTTCACGACAGGGGGGGGGTTCACCCCTCCACTTT. The J gene is TRBJ1-6, the V gene TRBV30, with 9 positions matching TRBD1. CDR1 and CDR2 (germline): GTSNPN, SVGIG (reference sequence). V dropped 2 bases and J dropped 9; count of bases not matched to a gene: 8. The CDR3 runs 15 residues. The variable domain in full, completed from reference TRBV30 and TRBJ1-6, reads SQTIHQWPATLVQPVGSPLSLECTVEGTSNPNLYWYRQAAGRGLQLLFYSVGIGQISSEVPQNLSASRPQDRQFILSSKKLLLSDSGFYLCAWSSRQGGGSPLHFGNGTRLTVT.

CDR3 DNA: TGTGCCAGTAGTATCGGGTCAGCGGGGGCCGAGCAGTACTTC. Protein: CASSIGSAGAEQYF. The chain carries TRBV19 and TRBJ2-7, with 8 bases lining up with TRBD2. This CDR3 is built from 14 residues. CDR1 LNHDA and CDR2 SQIVND come from the germline V gene (reference sequence). J gave up 6 bases and V 3 bases, and 7 bases lay outside the gene matches.

The chain joins TRBV20-1 to TRBJ1-4; D unclear. The V end was cut by 3 bases, the J end by 8 bases, with 4 bases between. This CDR3 is built from 10 residues. Germline assignment: CDR1 DFQATT and CDR2 SNEGSKA (reference sequence). CDR3 residues: CSARQEKLFF. CDR3 DNA: TGCAGTGCTAGGCAGGAAAAACTGTTTTTT.

This clone has more than one count but fewer than ten. The rearrangement links TRBV11-3 to TRBJ1-5; a weak D match, TRBD1 (5 bases). V lost 5 bases and J lost 9, with 11 bases in between. This CDR3 contains 12 residues. Germline lookup yields CDR1 SGHNT and CDR2 YENEEA. This CDR3 reads CASSRGGGPQHF. CDR3 nucleotides: TGTGCCAGCAGCCGGGGGGGTGGGCCCCAGCATTTT.

This clone was found once. The V call is TRBV5-8, the J call TRBJ2-2; D might be TRBD2 (5 bases). V was clipped by 4 bases and J by 3 bases, with 13 bases between them. The CDR3 spans 15 residues. The germline V gene encodes CDR1 SGHTS and CDR2 YDEGEE. The DNA for the CDR3 is TGTGCCAGCAGCCTTGGTCCGGGGTACACCGGGGAGCTGTTTTTT. As protein: CASSLGPGYTGELFF.

This chain uses TRBV5-6 with TRBJ1-2, with D possibly matching TRBD1 (6 bases). The germline V gene has CDR1 SGHDT and CDR2 YYEEEE. The CDR3 totals 12 residues. V was pared by 4 bases and J by 7 bases, with 11 bases between. CDR3 amino acids: CASSAGAGGYTF. In nucleotides, the CDR3 is TGTGCCAGCAGCGCAGGGGCGGGTGGCTACACCTTC.

The chain has TRBV19 and TRBJ1-1; the D is unclear. Germline loops: CDR1 LNHDA, CDR2 SQIVND (reference sequence). This CDR3 contains 13 residues. V was shortened by 3 bases and J by 5 bases, with 10 bases between the two germline ends. The CDR3 DNA is TGTGCCAGTAGTATTGTGCGAACTACTGAAGCTTTCTTT. Translated: CASSIVRTTEAFF.

The chain has TRBV6-1 and TRBJ2-5; 9 positions match TRBD2. Germline trimming cut 7 bases from V and 5 bases from J; bases unmatched to any gene: 11. The germline V gene encodes CDR1 MNHNS and CDR2 SASEGT. This CDR3 has 15 amino acids. The CDR3 sequence: CASTAYSGRHETQYF. The CDR3 DNA follows: TGTGCCAGCACCGCTTATAGCGGGAGACATGAGACCCAGTACTTC.

The chain carries TRBV11-2 and TRBJ1-1, with TRBD1 as a possible D gene (5 bases). V was cut by 8 bases and J by 0 bases, with 13 bases left in between. CDR1 and CDR2 from the germline V gene are SGHAT and FQNNGV. This CDR3 is built from 14 residues. The CDR3 DNA reads TGTGCCAGCGGCTCAACGACAGTGAACACTGAAGCTTTCTTT. Protein sequence: CASGSTTVNTEAFF.

This sequence joins TRBV4-2 and TRBJ2-1; 9 bases agree with TRBD2. Germline-derived CDR1 and CDR2 are LGHNA and YNFKEQ. J lost 8 bases, V lost 1 base, and 12 bases had no gene match. This CDR3 spans 17 amino acids. This CDR3 is CASSQGGRASGMDEQFF. CDR3 nucleotide sequence: TGTGCCAGCAGCCAAGGGGGGAGGGCTAGCGGGATGGATGAGCAGTTCTTC.

The chain uses TRBV30 and TRBJ1-1; 7 nucleotides line up with TRBD1. The CDR3 contains 14 residues. Germline CDR1 reads GTSNPN; CDR2 reads SVGIG (reference sequence). V was pared by 4 bases and J by 3 bases, with 8 bases of the junction left unmatched. CDR3 bases: TGTGCCTGGACTTTAACAGGGGAGTACACTGAAGCTTTCTTT. Residues: CAWTLTGEYTEAFF.

The CDR3 DNA reads as TGTGCCAGCAGCTTCAATCGACGGGATGACACCGGGGAGCTGTTTTTT. This gives the protein CASSFNRRDDTGELFF. The rearrangement joins TRBV5-4 to TRBJ2-2, with D perhaps matching TRBD2 (5 bases). This CDR3 is built from 16 residues. Germline V gene sequence: CDR1 SGHNT, CDR2 YYREEE (reference sequence). The V and J ends lost 2 bases and 3 bases respectively, with 14 bases between them. Based on the CDR3 plus reference TRBV5-4 and TRBJ2-2, the full variable domain is ETGVTQSPTHLIKTRGQQVTLRCSSQSGHNTVSWYQQALGQGPQFIFQYYREEENGRGNFPPRFSGLQFPNYSSELNVNALELDDSALYLCASSFNRRDDTGELFFGEGSRLTVL.

V usage is TRBV10-1 and J usage is TRBJ2-1, with D possibly TRBD1 on 6 matching bases. V shed 3 bases and J shed 6 bases, with 6 bases lying between them. The CDR3 runs 12 residues. Germline V gene sequence: CDR1 WNHNN, CDR2 SYGVQD (reference sequence). The CDR3 spells CASSEGGNEQFF. The CDR3 DNA sequence: TGCGCCAGCAGTGAAGGGGGCAATGAGCAGTTCTTC.

This rearrangement joins TRBV7-9 to TRBJ1-2; TRBD1 aligns across 8 bases. The CDR3 has 13 amino acids. Germline V gene sequence: CDR1 SEHNR, CDR2 FQNEAQ (reference sequence). J gave up 8 bases and V 5 bases, and 7 bases lay outside the gene matches. CDR3 loop: CASSPRTGNGYTF. The CDR3 DNA reads as TGTGCCAGCAGCCCGCGGACAGGGAACGGCTACACCTTC.

The CDR3 region has the DNA TGTGCTAGTGGCCTCGGGGTCTACGAGCAGTACTTC. This translates into CASGLGVYEQYF. The chain has TRBV12-5 and TRBJ2-7; tentative D call: TRBD2 (5 bases). V was cut by 6 bases and J by 3 bases, with 9 bases left in between. The CDR3 has 12 residues. Germline lookup yields CDR1 LGHNT and CDR2 FRNRAP.

V gene TRBV5-1 combines with J gene TRBJ2-7; maybe TRBD1 (8 bases). The ends were cut back, 4 bases at V and 3 bases at J, with 20 bases in the middle. This CDR3 is built from 16 residues. Germline loops: CDR1 SGHRS, CDR2 YFSETQ. The CDR3 sequence is CASSHPGGTGGYEQYF. The CDR3 nucleotides are TGCGCCAGCAGCCACCCGGGGGGAACAGGGGGCTACGAGCAGTACTTC.

V is TRBV7-9 and J is TRBJ1-1; 10 positions agree with TRBD1. V trimming: 5 bases; J trimming: 3 bases; junction bases outside the gene matches: 6. CDR1 is SEHNR, CDR2 FQNEAQ, per germline (reference sequence). The CDR3 is 15 amino acids. CDR3: CASSPGDRGYTEAFF. DNA for the CDR3: TGTGCCAGCAGCCCGGGGGACAGGGGATACACTGAAGCTTTCTTT. The full variable domain, with the rest looked up from reference TRBV7-9 and TRBJ1-1, is DTGVSQNPRHKITKRGQNVTFRCDPISEHNRLYWYRQTLGQGPEFLTYFQNEAQLEKSRLLSDRFSAERPKGSFSTLEIQRTEQGDSAMYLCASSPGDRGYTEAFFGQGTRLTVV.

The CDR3 region is CASRGTVSSGANVLTF. CDR3 DNA: TGTGCCAGCAGAGGGACTGTTAGCTCTGGGGCCAACGTCCTGACTTTC. V is TRBV28 and J is TRBJ2-6, with D tentatively TRBD2 (6 bases). The CDR3 sequence is 16 residues long. Trimming took 6 bases from V and 0 from J, leaving 12 bases between them. Germline CDR1 and CDR2: MDHEN and SYDVKM.

The chain is built from TRBV18 and TRBJ1-4; D is ambiguous. This CDR3 comprises 17 residues. V was shortened by 3 bases and J by 8 bases, with 22 bases between the two germline ends. CDR1 is KGHSH, CDR2 LQKENI, per germline. This chain's CDR3 is CASSPSGMLVSSEKLFF. CDR3 DNA: TGTGCCAGCTCACCTTCTGGTATGTTGGTGAGTTCGGAAAAACTGTTTTTT. Looking up the rest from reference TRBV18 and TRBJ1-4 gives the full variable domain: NAGVMQNPRHLVRRRGQEARLRCSPMKGHSHVYWYRQLPEEGLKFMVYLQKENIIDESGMPKERFSAEFPKEGPSILRIQQVVRGDSAAYFCASSPSGMLVSSEKLFFGSGTQLSVL.

The V call is TRBV10-3, the J call TRBJ1-1; perhaps TRBD1 as D (6 bases). Germline CDR1 is ENHRY and CDR2 is SYGVKD. The germline V and J ends were trimmed by 10 bases and 6 bases, with 18 bases remaining between them. CDR3 length equals 13 residues. The CDR3 coding sequence is TGTGCCACCGGGGAGGGGGGGGCGGCTGAAGCTTTCTTT. This sequence encodes CATGEGGAAEAFF.

This rearrangement joins TRBV5-8 to TRBJ1-1, with D perhaps matching TRBD1 (6 bases). Trimming took 2 bases from V and 1 from J, leaving 12 bases between them. There are 15 residues in the CDR3. The germline gives CDR1 SGHTS, CDR2 YDEGEE. The CDR3 nucleotides are TGTGCCAGCAGCTTCAAGACAGGAGGGAACACTGAAGCTTTCTTT. Its translation is CASSFKTGGNTEAFF.

The V and J genes are TRBV6-5 and TRBJ1-5; possibly TRBD1 for D (6 bases). The V end was cut by 6 bases, the J end by 1 base, with 7 bases between. CDR1 is MNHEY, CDR2 SVGAGI, per germline. This CDR3 comprises 13 residues. The CDR3 DNA reads TGTGCCAGCAGACAGGGAAGCAATCAGCCCCAGCATTTT. Translation gives CASRQGSNQPQHF.

This clone was detected only a few times. The V call is TRBV6-1, the J call TRBJ1-1; D possibly corresponds to TRBD1 (5 bases). The CDR3 spans 14 residues. Germline values: CDR1 MNHNS, CDR2 SASEGT. The ends were cut back, 6 bases at V and 2 bases at J, with 13 bases in the middle. CDR3 in amino acids: CASSQLGLNTEAFF. CDR3 coding DNA: TGTGCCAGCAGCCAACTGGGACTCAACACTGAAGCTTTCTTT.

The rearrangement links TRBV5-4 to TRBJ2-1; perhaps TRBD2 as D (6 bases). This CDR3 spans 14 amino acids. The V end lost 6 bases, the J end lost 1 base, and 11 bases lay between the germline ends. Looked up from germline, CDR1 is SGHNT and CDR2 is YYREEE (reference sequence). For the CDR3, the DNA is TGTGCCAGCAACCGGGGGTCGTCCTACAATGAGCAGTTCTTC. Protein product: CASNRGSSYNEQFF.

This clone was counted only a few times. The DNA of the CDR3 is TGCGCCAGCAGCCAAGGGGCGGACAGGGCAACCTACGAGCAGTACTTC. Its protein product is CASSQGADRATYEQYF. The chain has TRBV4-1 and TRBJ2-7; 8 bases are a match to TRBD1. CDR3 length: 16 residues. In germline, CDR1 is MGHRA, CDR2 YSYEKL. V shed 1 base and J 2 bases; nucleotides not matched to a gene: 7.